What follows are 23 T cell receptor beta chains derived from one specimen sequenced in a study of blood T cell repertoires in COVID-19. Assay used: immunoSEQ multiplex PCR; TCRdb lists only in-frame clones, some missing. This table has 250,000 to 350,000 clones, roughly 89% appearing once. Sequenced sample: peripheral blood. These receptors were taken from a young woman with active or convalescent COVID-19.

Here the CDR3 reads CASSDRLASIQYF. The CDR3 nucleotides are TGTGCCAGCAGCGACCGCCTAGCGAGCATTCAGTACTTC. The rearrangement uses TRBV9 and TRBJ2-4; D perhaps matches TRBD2 (6 bases). Germline V CDR1 and CDR2: SGDLS, YYNGEE. The CDR3 has 13 amino acids. With 3 bases removed from V and 9 bases from J, the gap between germline ends came to 13 bases.

The CDR3 sequence is CAISVSRGSSSVGPEAFF. As DNA, the CDR3 is TGTGCCATCAGTGTGAGTCGGGGGAGTTCATCCGTCGGACCTGAAGCTTTCTTT. This chain connects TRBV10-3 to TRBJ1-1; D possibly corresponds to TRBD1 (5 bases). The V end was cut by 4 bases, the J end by 6 bases, with 27 bases between. Per germline, CDR1 ENHRY and CDR2 SYGVKD. The CDR3 contains 18 residues.

This clone showed up just a few times. V usage is TRBV10-3 and J usage is TRBJ2-4; 10 positions match TRBD2. Germline V gene data show CDR1 as ENHRY and CDR2 as SYGVKD. The CDR3 runs to 17 residues. Trimming cost V 3 bases and J 6 bases; bases outside gene matches: 11. The CDR3 protein is CAISESASGSTVNIQYF. CDR3 nucleotide sequence: TGTGCCATCAGTGAATCGGCTAGCGGGAGCACCGTAAACATTCAGTACTTC.

A few counts support this clone. The chain couples TRBV7-6 to TRBJ1-3; 7 positions agree with TRBD1. V dropped 4 bases and J dropped 1; count of bases not matched to a gene: 4. The CDR3 runs to 15 residues. Germline V gives CDR1 SGHVS, CDR2 FNYEAQ. As DNA, the CDR3 is TGTGCCAGCAGCTCAGGGGGACCTTCTGGAAACACCATATATTTT. This translates into CASSSGGPSGNTIYF.

The chain has TRBV18 and TRBJ2-3; a possible D gene is TRBD2 (6 bases). Between the trimmed V and J ends, which lost 3 bases and 0 bases, there was a span of 7 bases. The CDR3 has 14 amino acids. Germline V gene sequence: CDR1 KGHSH, CDR2 LQKENI. This chain's CDR3 is CASSPGTSTDTQYF. The CDR3 DNA is TGTGCCAGCTCACCGGGGACTAGCACAGATACGCAGTATTTT.

This clone was recorded a few times. J is TRBJ1-1 and V is TRBV10-3, with D uncertain. Germline CDR1 ENHRY, CDR2 SYGVKD. The CDR3 loop spans 13 amino acids. Between the trimmed V and J ends, which lost 6 bases and 1 base, there was a span of 9 bases. The CDR3 nucleotides are TGTGCCATCAGGGCACAGCAGAACACTGAAGCTTTCTTT. Its translation is CAIRAQQNTEAFF.

The genes are TRBV18 and TRBJ1-1, with D possibly being TRBD1 (5 bases). V dropped 3 bases and J dropped 0 bases, with 11 bases sitting between them. Germline CDR1 reads KGHSH; CDR2 reads LQKENI. This CDR3 region has 15 residues. The DNA of the CDR3 is TGTGCCAGCTCACCGACGACAGATATGAACACTGAAGCTTTCTTT. Its translation is CASSPTTDMNTEAFF.

This chain uses TRBV5-1 with TRBJ2-1, with D tentatively TRBD2 (6 bases). Germline V lookup: CDR1 SGHRS, CDR2 YFSETQ. V was pared by 1 base and J by 1 base, with 9 bases between. This CDR3 contains 15 residues. CDR3 coding DNA: TGCGCCAGCAGCTTGACGGGGGTATCCTACAATGAGCAGTTCTTC. It specifies CASSLTGVSYNEQFF.

This clone was recorded a few times. The chain recombines TRBV7-3 with TRBJ1-1; perhaps TRBD1 as D (6 bases). The CDR3 consists of 14 residues. V lost 1 base to trimming and J lost 4 bases, with 10 bases between them. The germline gives CDR1 SGHTA, CDR2 FQGTGA. This CDR3 reads CASSLNRASTEAFF. In DNA, the CDR3 is TGTGCCAGCAGCTTAAACAGGGCGAGCACTGAAGCTTTCTTT.

The DNA of the CDR3 is TGTGCCAGCATTATCGGACAGGGGAACACTGAAGCTTTCTTT. It codes for CASIIGQGNTEAFF. The chain couples TRBV6-5 to TRBJ1-1, with 8 bases fitting TRBD1. Germline values: CDR1 MNHEY, CDR2 SVGAGI. This CDR3 is 14 amino acids long. J gave up 1 base and V 7 bases, and 5 bases lay outside the gene matches.

The chain couples TRBV9 to TRBJ1-1; tentative D call: TRBD1 (5 bases). Trimming took off 6 bases at V and 3 bases at J, with 15 bases between the two ends. Germline V gene sequence: CDR1 SGDLS, CDR2 YYNGEE. The CDR3 extends over 14 amino acids. As DNA, the CDR3 is TGTGCCAGCACCAGATCGGGGGGGGACACTGAAGCTTTCTTT. This encodes CASTRSGGDTEAFF.

V and J are TRBV29-1 and TRBJ2-1; TRBD2 matches 13 bases. This CDR3 has 18 amino acids. The trim removed 6 bases at V and 1 base at J, leaving 12 bases unmatched. CDR1 is SQVTM and CDR2 is ANQGSEA in the germline V gene. The CDR3 protein is CSVPPTSGGHGSYNEQFF. CDR3 nucleotide sequence: TGCAGCGTCCCCCCGACTAGCGGGGGGCATGGTTCCTACAATGAGCAGTTCTTC.

The chain is built from TRBV7-9 and TRBJ2-3; D unclear. Germline V gene lookup returns CDR1 SEHNR and CDR2 FQNEAQ (reference sequence). The CDR3 has 14 residues. V was pared by 5 bases and J by 1 base, with 10 bases between. The CDR3 here is CASSAQTRTDTQYF. The CDR3, as DNA: TGTGCCAGCAGCGCCCAAACTCGCACAGATACGCAGTATTTT.

V gene TRBV21-1 combines with J gene TRBJ1-2; TRBD1 is the table's D call and was not checked against the DNA. TRBV21-1 is noted as a pseudogene. This CDR3 region has 17 residues. In DNA form, the CDR3 reads TGTGCCAGCAGCAAACGTGATCGAAACAGGGAACGAAAGGGCTACACCTTC. Protein: CASSKRDRNRERKGYTF.

The rearrangement links TRBV6-5 to TRBJ1-1, with D perhaps TRBD1 (5 bases). The CDR3 loop spans 13 amino acids. The ends were cut back, 7 bases at V and 7 bases at J, with 16 bases in the middle. Germline loops: CDR1 MNHEY, CDR2 SVGAGI. In DNA, the CDR3 is TGTGCCAGCATCTCCGGGGGTGCGGTTGAAGCTTTCTTT. Translation gives CASISGGAVEAFF.

This clone was counted once. This chain uses TRBV19 with TRBJ2-7, with 7 bases matching TRBD1. From germline, CDR1 is LNHDA and CDR2 SQIVND (reference sequence). With 0 bases clipped from V and 4 bases from J, the junction kept 9 bases outside the gene matches. This CDR3 is 16 amino acids long. In DNA form, the CDR3 reads TGTGCCAGTAGTATAGATGACAGGGCCTGGGGGTACGAGCAGTACTTC. Translated, it gives CASSIDDRAWGYEQYF.

This chain joins TRBV30 and TRBJ2-2; TRBD1 is a possible D gene (6 bases). CDR1 and CDR2 from the germline V gene are GTSNPN and SVGIG (reference sequence). Trimming left V 0 bases short and J 7 bases short, with 9 bases between. The CDR3 totals 13 residues. CDR3 DNA sequence: TGTGCCTGGAGTGTACAAGGGGGCGGGGAGCTGTTTTTT. Its protein product is CAWSVQGGGELFF.

The chain combines TRBV9 with TRBJ2-7; TRBD1 matches 9 bases. Germline lookup yields CDR1 SGDLS and CDR2 YYNGEE. J gave up 2 bases and V 4 bases, and 7 bases lay outside the gene matches. The CDR3 contains 15 residues. The DNA of the CDR3 is TGTGCCAGCAGCTTGGCGGGGACAGGGCCCTACGAGCAGTACTTC. Its translation: CASSLAGTGPYEQYF.

The V call is TRBV27, the J call TRBJ2-2; 10 nucleotides agree with TRBD1. V was pared by 6 bases and J by 7 bases, with 11 bases of the junction left unmatched. The CDR3 contains 16 residues. Per germline, CDR1 MNHEY and CDR2 SMNVEV (reference sequence). This chain's CDR3 is CASRSKGQGYFGELFF. The CDR3 DNA follows: TGTGCCAGCAGATCAAAGGGACAGGGGTACTTCGGGGAGCTGTTTTTT.

This clone was seen just once. The V gene is TRBV7-2, the J gene TRBJ1-5, with D unresolved. Germline lookup yields CDR1 SGHTA and CDR2 FQGNSA. CDR3 length equals 14 residues. Deletions cut 5 bases from V and 9 bases from J, with 17 bases between. This CDR3 is CASSLSTVAGPQHF. CDR3 bases: TGTGCCAGCAGCCTCAGTACGGTCGCGGGGCCCCAGCATTTT.

There are a few counts of this clone. This rearrangement joins TRBV7-9 to TRBJ2-6; D might be TRBD2 (5 bases). The ends were cut back, 7 bases at V and 0 bases at J, with 7 bases in the middle. The CDR3 has 14 residues. Germline loops: CDR1 SEHNR, CDR2 FQNEAQ (reference sequence). For the CDR3, the DNA is TGTGCCAGCACCCGGGGCTCTGGGGCCAACGTCCTGACTTTC. Its protein is CASTRGSGANVLTF.

The sample holds one count of this clone. The V call is TRBV30, the J call TRBJ2-1, with 10 nucleotides matching TRBD2. J was trimmed by 2 bases and V by 2 bases; bases with no gene match: 12. CDR1 is GTSNPN, CDR2 SVGIG, per germline (reference sequence). The CDR3 is 18 residues long. The CDR3 DNA reads TGTGCCTGGAGTTCCGGGGCGGCTAGCGGGGGCGCCTACAATGAGCAGTTCTTC. Protein sequence: CAWSSGAASGGAYNEQFF.

The sample holds a few counts of this clone. The gene calls are TRBV2 and TRBJ1-3, with D possibly being TRBD1 (5 bases). Germline V gives CDR1 SNHLY, CDR2 FYNNEI. This CDR3 comprises 15 residues. V shed 3 bases and J shed 0 bases, with 9 bases lying between them. The CDR3 DNA follows: TGTGCCAGCAGTGAGTCTCAGGGCTCTGGAAACACCATATATTTT. Encoded protein: CASSESQGSGNTIYF.